One sample yielded the 2 T cell receptor beta chains listed below, sequenced in a study of a mutant IDH1 vaccine in newly diagnosed glioma. The antigens these receptors bind are not known. Time point defined: week 23, last vaccination. The study gave 300 ug of mutant IDH1 20-mer peptide per vaccine dose, with topical imiquimod. Clones were sequenced by immunoSEQ multiplex PCR, and TCRdb holds only the in-frame ones, with some missing. This sample has approximately 62,000 clones; roughly 85% occur once, and the top ten carry approximately 4%. Sequences were derived from PBMCs, sampled from a glioma patient whose treatment included an IDH1 peptide vaccine. The receptors here all came from a man aged 25 to 45 with glioma.

This sequence joins TRBV6-1 and TRBJ1-2; 7 nucleotides match TRBD1. Germline CDR1 is MNHNS and CDR2 is SASEGT. V was pared by 4 bases and J by 3 bases, with 8 bases of the junction left unmatched. CDR3 size: 15 residues. CDR3 amino acids: CASSGRRGRDYGYTF. In nucleotides, the CDR3 is TGTGCCAGCAGTGGTCGAAGGGGGCGCGACTATGGCTACACCTTC.

The chain joins TRBV18 to TRBJ2-5; D not certain. Germline values: CDR1 KGHSH, CDR2 LQKENI. The CDR3 loop spans 16 amino acids. Trimming left V 4 bases short and J 1 base short, with 16 bases between. CDR3 sequence: CASSLPGRRSQETQYF. In nucleotides, the CDR3 is TGTGCCAGCTCACTTCCGGGCAGGCGATCCCAAGAGACCCAGTACTTC. Full variable domain (outside the CDR3, taken from reference TRBV18 and TRBJ2-5): NAGVMQNPRHLVRRRGQEARLRCSPMKGHSHVYWYRQLPEEGLKFMVYLQKENIIDESGMPKERFSAEFPKEGPSILRIQQVVRGDSAAYFCASSLPGRRSQETQYFGPGTRLLVL.